Shown below are 25 T cell receptor beta chains from a single sample sequenced in a study of blood T cell dynamics during melanoma immunotherapy. This sample's time point: week 3, after first cycle of checkpoint inhibitor. This table comes from immunoSEQ multiplex PCR, and its TCRdb copy is limited to in-frame clones, with some not included. The data contain some 16,000 clones, 85% to 95% of them singletons. The sequencing here drew on effector memory CD8+ T cells from blood, taken from a patient treated with checkpoint blockade. All receptors derive from a human donor with melanoma.

V is TRBV5-1 and J is TRBJ2-1, with TRBD2 matching 9 bases. Germline CDR1 SGHRS, CDR2 YFSETQ. The CDR3 totals 16 residues. With V trimmed by 4 bases and J by 3 bases, 8 bases remained unmatched. The CDR3 DNA reads TGCGCCAGCAGCCCAACCAGCGGGAGGCTCTACAATGAGCAGTTCTTC. Translated, it gives CASSPTSGRLYNEQFF.

This clone was picked up one time. V and J are TRBV7-9 and TRBJ2-1, with TRBD2 matching over 9 bases. The CDR3 is 16 amino acids. Germline CDR1 SEHNR, CDR2 FQNEAQ (reference sequence). V shed 4 bases and J 4 bases; nucleotides not matched to a gene: 8. DNA for the CDR3: TGTGCCAGCAGCTCAACGGCGGGAGGGACTTACAATGAGCAGTTCTTC. This sequence encodes CASSSTAGGTYNEQFF. The full variable domain, with the rest looked up from reference TRBV7-9 and TRBJ2-1, is DTGVSQNPRHKITKRGQNVTFRCDPISEHNRLYWYRQTLGQGPEFLTYFQNEAQLEKSRLLSDRFSAERPKGSFSTLEIQRTEQGDSAMYLCASSSTAGGTYNEQFFGPGTRLTVL.

Here the CDR3 reads CATGVSVSNQPQHF. Here the CDR3 DNA reads TGTGCCACTGGCGTTTCGGTGAGCAATCAGCCCCAGCATTTT. The rearrangement links TRBV19 to TRBJ1-5, with D hard to call. In germline, CDR1 is LNHDA, CDR2 SQIVND (reference sequence). CDR3 size: 14 residues. Between the trimmed V and J ends, which lost 10 bases and 1 base, there was a span of 14 bases.

This chain joins TRBV27 and TRBJ2-5, with 7 nucleotides matching TRBD2. The end of the DNA fits TRBJ2-7 better, so the J call may be wrong. In germline, CDR1 is MNHEY, CDR2 SMNVEV (reference sequence). The CDR3 loop spans 14 amino acids. CDR3: CASRAPGLNYEQYF. CDR3 DNA sequence: TGTGCCAGCAGAGCTCCGGGACTAAATTACGAGCAGTACTTC.

The J gene is TRBJ1-4, the V gene TRBV7-9; 7 bases map to TRBD1. The CDR3 spans 15 residues. CDR1 and CDR2 (germline): SEHNR, FQNEAQ (reference sequence). Trimming took 5 bases from V and 4 from J; bases not matched to a gene: 7. This chain's CDR3 is CASSPPGQLNEKLFF. In DNA form, the CDR3 reads TGTGCCAGCAGCCCGCCGGGACAGCTTAATGAAAAACTGTTTTTT.

The chain uses TRBV5-1 and TRBJ1-1, with D possibly TRBD1 on 5 matching bases. Between the trimmed V and J ends, which lost 0 bases and 5 bases, there was a span of 17 bases. Germline V gene data show CDR1 as SGHRS and CDR2 as YFSETQ. The CDR3 covers 16 residues. The chain's CDR3 is CASSLALAGRRTEAFF. In DNA form, the CDR3 reads TGCGCCAGCAGCTTGGCACTCGCAGGGAGAAGAACTGAAGCTTTCTTT. Full variable domain (remainder filled in from reference TRBV5-1 and TRBJ1-1): KAGVTQTPRYLIKTRGQQVTLSCSPISGHRSVSWYQQTPGQGLQFLFEYFSETQRNKGNFPGRFSGRQFSNSRSEMNVSTLELGDSALYLCASSLALAGRRTEAFFGQGTRLTVV.

The chain recombines TRBV28 with TRBJ1-5, with D possibly TRBD1 on 5 matching bases. The CDR3 contains 16 residues. V was pared by 6 bases and J by 1 base, with 16 bases between. Germline CDR1 and CDR2: MDHEN and SYDVKM. The CDR3: CASSLGGIGSNQPQHF. As DNA, the CDR3 is TGTGCCAGCAGCCTGGGGGGGATCGGAAGCAATCAGCCCCAGCATTTT. The whole variable domain, filled in from reference TRBV28 and TRBJ1-5, reads DVKVTQSSRYLVKRTGEKVFLECVQDMDHENMFWYRQDPGLGLRLIYFSYDVKMKEKGDIPEGYSVSREKKERFSLILESASTNQTSMYLCASSLGGIGSNQPQHFGDGTRLSIL.

The sample holds a few counts of this clone. This chain joins TRBV27 and TRBJ1-5; weak D call: TRBD1 (5 bases). Looked up from germline, CDR1 is MNHEY and CDR2 is SMNVEV (reference sequence). Trimming removed 5 bases at V and 0 bases at J, with 11 bases between. The CDR3 length is 15 residues. The CDR3 here is CASSERGRSNQPQHF. The CDR3 nucleotides are TGTGCCAGCAGTGAGAGGGGTCGTAGCAATCAGCCCCAGCATTTT.

The chain employs TRBV6-5 and TRBJ2-7, with 7 bases identical to TRBD1. Unmatched junction bases numbered 5, after V lost 0 bases and J lost 0 bases. The CDR3 consists of 16 residues. Germline-derived CDR1 and CDR2 are MNHEY and SVGAGI. CDR3 loop: CASSYSTGHSSYEQYF. The CDR3 region has the DNA TGTGCCAGCAGTTACTCGACAGGGCACAGCTCCTACGAGCAGTACTTC.

V is TRBV20-1 and J is TRBJ1-4; D gene ambiguous. Germline CDR1 reads DFQATT; CDR2 reads SNEGSKA (reference sequence). The CDR3 is 10 residues long. Trimming removed 3 bases from V and 7 bases from J, with 3 bases in between. The CDR3 reads CSARGEKLFF. The CDR3 DNA follows: TGCAGTGCTAGGGGTGAAAAACTGTTTTTT.

The V call is TRBV7-6, the J call TRBJ2-3; D unclear. The CDR3 is 15 residues long. Trimming removed 1 base at V and 1 base at J, with 9 bases between. From germline, CDR1 is SGHVS and CDR2 FNYEAQ. The CDR3 DNA is TGTGCCAGCAGCTTAGTACCAGGCCGCACAGATACGCAGTATTTT. Its protein product is CASSLVPGRTDTQYF.

The gene calls are TRBV2 and TRBJ2-7; either TRBD1 or TRBD2 may fit D (5 bases each). CDR1 and CDR2 (germline): SNHLY, FYNNEI. The V end was cut by 2 bases, the J end by 5 bases, with 22 bases between. The CDR3 totals 17 residues. The CDR3 sequence is CASSERVALSRGDEQYF. In DNA, the CDR3 is TGTGCCAGCAGTGAAAGGGTAGCGCTGTCTCGAGGGGACGAGCAGTACTTC.

This sequence joins TRBV4-1 and TRBJ2-1, with 7 nucleotides matching TRBD2. The ends lost 1 base at V and 8 bases at J; junction bases unmatched: 5. Germline CDR1 MGHRA, CDR2 YSYEKL. CDR3 length: 14 amino acids. The CDR3 is CASSQGTSGYEQFF. The CDR3 nucleotides are TGCGCCAGCAGCCAAGGGACTAGTGGGTATGAGCAGTTCTTC.

This CDR3 reads CASSSSGSSNTGELFF. In nucleotides, the CDR3 is TGTGCCAGCAGCTCTTCCGGCAGTAGTAACACCGGGGAGCTGTTTTTT. The chain is built from TRBV11-3 and TRBJ2-2; D not resolved. Germline lookup yields CDR1 SGHNT and CDR2 YENEEA. The CDR3 is 16 amino acids. Trimming took off 4 bases at V and 2 bases at J, with 14 bases between the two ends.

The rearrangement links TRBV10-2 to TRBJ2-3, with 11 bases that match TRBD2. In germline, CDR1 is WSHSY, CDR2 SAAADI. CDR3 length equals 16 residues. J gave up 2 bases and V 6 bases, and 7 bases lay outside the gene matches. This chain's CDR3 is CASRDSGRVTTDTQYF. Here the CDR3 DNA reads TGCGCCAGCAGGGATAGCGGGAGGGTGACCACAGATACGCAGTATTTT.

This clone was counted once. The chain uses TRBV5-1 and TRBJ1-3; D may be TRBD1 (6 bases). Germline V CDR1 and CDR2: SGHRS, YFSETQ. V lost 0 bases, J lost 1 base, and 8 bases lay in between. The CDR3 is made up of 15 amino acids. Here the CDR3 reads CASSLDRASGNTIYF. The CDR3 coding sequence is TGCGCCAGCAGCTTGGACAGGGCGTCTGGAAACACCATATATTTT.

This rearrangement joins TRBV9 to TRBJ2-2; TRBD1 or TRBD2 may be the D gene (5 bases each). Germline assignment: CDR1 SGDLS and CDR2 YYNGEE. Trimming took off 6 bases at V and 1 base at J, with 10 bases between the two ends. The length of the CDR3 is 14 residues. CDR3 nucleotides: TGTGCCAGCACCATGGGGGAGAACACCGGGGAGCTGTTTTTT. Translation: CASTMGENTGELFF.

A few counts support this clone. This chain links TRBV5-1 with TRBJ2-7; a weak D match, TRBD2 (6 bases). The CDR3 totals 15 residues. Trimming cost V 0 bases and J 6 bases, with 16 bases left between them. Germline V lookup: CDR1 SGHRS, CDR2 YFSETQ. CDR3 sequence reads: CASSLGGGPGGEQYF. The CDR3 DNA sequence: TGCGCCAGCAGCTTGGGGGGCGGGCCCGGGGGCGAGCAGTACTTC. The full variable domain, with the rest looked up from reference TRBV5-1 and TRBJ2-7, is KAGVTQTPRYLIKTRGQQVTLSCSPISGHRSVSWYQQTPGQGLQFLFEYFSETQRNKGNFPGRFSGRQFSNSRSEMNVSTLELGDSALYLCASSLGGGPGGEQYFGPGTRLTVT.

The rearrangement links TRBV7-9 to TRBJ2-1; TRBD2 aligns across 8 bases. Germline V gene sequence: CDR1 SEHNR, CDR2 FQNEAQ (reference sequence). Germline trimming cut 0 bases from V and 3 bases from J; bases unmatched to any gene: 1. This CDR3 comprises 15 residues. This chain's CDR3 is CASSLASGVYNEQFF. The CDR3 DNA is TGTGCCAGCAGCTTAGCTAGCGGGGTCTACAATGAGCAGTTCTTC.

The chain recombines TRBV6-5 with TRBJ1-2, with D possibly TRBD1 on 6 matching bases. V lost 8 bases and J lost 1, with 17 bases in between. There are 15 residues in the CDR3. The germline V gene has CDR1 MNHEY and CDR2 SVGAGI. The CDR3 DNA reads as TGTGCCAGCTCAGGGTCTGGACAGCTTAACTATGGCTACACCTTC. It yields the protein CASSGSGQLNYGYTF.

The rearrangement joins TRBV21-1 to TRBJ2-4; TRBD1 is taken as the D call from the table, unchecked against the DNA. TRBV21-1 is termed a pseudogene. CDR3 length equals 14 residues. The CDR3 loop is CASSRPSQPRDRHF. The CDR3 nucleotides read TGTGCCAGCAGCAGACCCTCCCAACCGCGGGACAGACACTTC.

The chain has TRBV10-1 and TRBJ2-7, with D perhaps given as TRBD1 or TRBD2 (5 bases each). Trimming removed 3 bases from V and 3 bases from J, with 18 bases in between. Germline V gene data show CDR1 as WNHNN and CDR2 as SYGVQD (reference sequence). The CDR3 has 16 residues. CDR3 residues: CASSDLMGDRLYEQYF. The CDR3 region has the DNA TGCGCCAGCAGTGATTTGATGGGGGACCGACTCTACGAGCAGTACTTC.

The chain couples TRBV9 to TRBJ2-1; possible D gene TRBD1, 6 bases. The CDR3 runs to 13 residues. Germline assignment: CDR1 SGDLS and CDR2 YYNGEE. Trimming removed 0 bases from V and 9 bases from J, with 10 bases in between. The CDR3 sequence is CASSVEQGSEQFF. The CDR3 region has the DNA TGTGCCAGCAGCGTAGAGCAGGGGAGTGAGCAGTTCTTC.

The rearrangement joins TRBV27 to TRBJ1-5, with D possibly being TRBD1 (6 bases). Germline V lookup: CDR1 MNHEY, CDR2 SMNVEV (reference sequence). V gave up 6 bases and J gave up 6 bases, with 18 bases separating them. The length of the CDR3 is 15 residues. The CDR3 spells CASSPFTGTGQPQHF. CDR3 bases: TGTGCCAGCAGCCCCTTCACAGGGACGGGTCAGCCCCAGCATTTT.

The chain has TRBV18 and TRBJ2-3; 7 nucleotides line up with TRBD1. Germline CDR1 is KGHSH and CDR2 is LQKENI. The CDR3 extends over 14 amino acids. J gave up 2 bases and V 3 bases, and 2 bases lay outside the gene matches. The CDR3 DNA sequence: TGTGCCAGCTCACCCGGGACAGTCACAGATACGCAGTATTTT. Translating it yields CASSPGTVTDTQYF.